Detailed here is one T cell receptor beta chain. The entry originates in a study of monozygotic twins with inflammatory bowel disease. Germline V gene data show CDR1 as MNHEY and CDR2 as SMNVEV (reference sequence). This CDR3 is 12 amino acids long. The authors made each sample's cDNA in eight separate reactions. Researchers used template switching to add UMIs featuring a 6-nucleotide sample barcode. TCRdb reprocessed the 5' RACE reads and keeps a single row for each CDR3 protein, giving no DNA. The sample's table shows 200,000 to 250,000 distinct CDR3 sequences. The template was total RNA from whole blood, with no T cell sorting.

V usage is TRBV27 and J usage is TRBJ2-5; TCRdb lists TRBD1, though no DNA is available to test this call. Source material: blood. This receptor was identified in a human donor with ulcerative colitis or Crohn's disease, or a healthy co-twin of an affected twin (not recorded which). The CDR3 here is CASSSWGGTQYF.